The TCR beta chain under discussion was sequenced for a study of Tregs in tolerant kidney transplant recipients. Comments on this clone: Antigen unknown. Read sequence stops 3 residues before the CDR3 end, and the germline J gene provides the missing end.

Regarding the study as a whole: Some patients' samples used different primers over time, so nucleotide sequences weren't comparable.

The protocol was immunoSEQ multiplex PCR, while the TCRdb copy is restricted to in-frame clones and leaves out a portion. This sample's table has tens of thousands of clones. The CDR3 totals 13 residues. Germline-derived CDR1 and CDR2 are LNHDA and SQIVND (reference sequence). V was trimmed by 4 bases and J by 2 bases, leaving 8 bases between them. Specimen: CD4+ T cells from blood, collected before the transplant. The receptor was derived from a human donor who received a combined kidney and bone marrow transplant. J is TRBJ1-2 and V is TRBV19; maybe TRBD1 (5 bases). Incomplete CDR3 DNA: TGTGCCAGTAGTAGGGGACTGAACTATGGC. The encoded protein is CASSRGLNYG. The entire CDR3 protein reads CASSRGLNYGYTF. Looking up the rest from reference TRBV19 and TRBJ1-2 gives the full variable domain: DGGITQSPKYLFRKEGQNVTLSCEQNLNHDAMYWYRQDPGQGLRLIYYSQIVNDFQKGDIAEGYSVSREKKESFPLTVTSAQKNPTAFYLCASSRGLNYGYTFGSGTRLTVV.